Each of the 18 T cell receptor beta chains below was sequenced from the same sample in a study of blood T cell repertoires in COVID-19. Clones were sequenced by immunoSEQ multiplex PCR, and TCRdb holds only the in-frame ones, with some missing. The repertoire holds hundreds of thousands of clones, with around 90% as singletons. The sample consisted of peripheral blood. Receptors were obtained from a man younger than 30 with active or convalescent COVID-19.

The chain couples TRBV15 to TRBJ1-6, with no clear D. Germline V CDR1 and CDR2: LNHNV, YYDKDF (reference sequence). Trimming removed 5 bases from V and 0 bases from J, with 11 bases in between. The CDR3 contains 16 residues. The CDR3 region has the DNA TGTGCCACCAGCTCCGGGGTGAGCTCCTATAATTCACCCCTCCACTTT. This translates into CATSSGVSSYNSPLHF.

The rearrangement joins TRBV28 to TRBJ1-4, with 7 bases matching TRBD1. J was trimmed by 14 bases and V by 6 bases; bases with no gene match: 12. Germline V gives CDR1 MDHEN, CDR2 SYDVKM. The CDR3 extends over 13 amino acids. The CDR3 spells CASSQDRVGFLFF. DNA of the CDR3: TGTGCCAGCAGCCAAGACAGGGTGGGGTTTCTGTTTTTT.

This clone occurred once. The chain is built from TRBV28 and TRBJ2-7, with 16 bases lining up with TRBD2. V lost 5 bases, J lost 12 bases, and 10 bases stayed unmatched. Germline V gene sequence: CDR1 MDHEN, CDR2 SYDVKM. The CDR3 covers 15 residues. This CDR3 reads CASSHIGTSGRAAYF. CDR3 nucleotide sequence: TGTGCCAGCAGTCACATCGGGACTAGCGGGAGGGCCGCGTACTTC. Drawing the rest from reference TRBV28 and TRBJ2-7, the complete variable domain is DVKVTQSSRYLVKRTGEKVFLECVQDMDHENMFWYRQDPGLGLRLIYFSYDVKMKEKGDIPEGYSVSREKKERFSLILESASTNQTSMYLCASSHIGTSGRAAYFGPGTRLTVT.

The chain joins TRBV5-1 to TRBJ2-2; D might be TRBD2 (5 bases). CDR3 size: 17 residues. CDR1 and CDR2 (germline): SGHRS, YFSETQ. The V and J ends lost 0 bases and 5 bases respectively, with 17 bases between them. This CDR3 reads CASSLAAYGERTGELFF. The CDR3 DNA is TGCGCCAGCAGCTTGGCCGCCTACGGGGAGAGGACCGGGGAGCTGTTTTTT.

The genes are TRBV4-1 and TRBJ1-1; D not certain. Germline V CDR1 and CDR2: MGHRA, YSYEKL. CDR3 size: 14 residues. The germline V and J ends were trimmed by 0 bases and 2 bases, with 7 bases remaining between them. CDR3 loop: CASSQDTGNTEAFF. The CDR3 nucleotides are TGCGCCAGCAGCCAAGATACGGGAAACACTGAAGCTTTCTTT.

The chain uses TRBV9 and TRBJ2-2; D uncertain. The germline V and J ends were trimmed by 3 bases and 1 base, with 7 bases remaining between them. The CDR3 consists of 14 residues. From germline, CDR1 is SGDLS and CDR2 YYNGEE. The CDR3 DNA is TGTGCCAGCAGCGGGCAGGTGAACACCGGGGAGCTGTTTTTT. It encodes CASSGQVNTGELFF. The variable domain in full, with the rest retrieved from reference TRBV9 and TRBJ2-2, is DSGVTQTPKHLITATGQRVTLRCSPRSGDLSVYWYQQSLDQGLQFLIQYYNGEERAKGNILERFSAQQFPDLHSELNLSSLELGDSALYFCASSGQVNTGELFFGEGSRLTVL.

This rearrangement joins TRBV28 to TRBJ1-1, with 12 positions matching TRBD1. CDR1 MDHEN and CDR2 SYDVKM come from the germline V gene. The J segment lost 4 bases and the V segment lost 6 bases, leaving 12 bases of the junction unmatched. The CDR3 sequence is 17 residues long. The CDR3 sequence: CASSTTRDRGRGTEAFF. CDR3 nucleotide sequence: TGTGCCAGCAGCACCACCCGGGACAGGGGGCGCGGCACTGAAGCTTTCTTT.

The CDR3 sequence is CASSQTSGGARQFF. The CDR3 DNA reads as TGCGCCAGCAGCCAGACTAGCGGGGGAGCTAGGCAGTTCTTC. V usage is TRBV4-3 and J usage is TRBJ2-1, with 12 bases matching TRBD2. This CDR3 comprises 14 residues. Germline V CDR1 and CDR2: LGHNA, YSLEER. V dropped 3 bases and J dropped 12; count of bases not matched to a gene: 6.

The chain employs TRBV3-1 (or the pseudogene TRBV3-2) and TRBJ2-1; 9 nucleotides agree with TRBD2. The CDR3 sequence is 15 residues long. Germline CDR1 LGHDT, CDR2 YNNKEL (reference sequence). V shed 5 bases and J 0 bases; nucleotides not matched to a gene: 2. CDR3 in amino acids: CASSSSGSSYNEQFF. In DNA, the CDR3 is TGTGCCAGCAGCAGTAGCGGGAGCTCCTACAATGAGCAGTTCTTC.

The J gene is TRBJ2-1, the V gene TRBV14, with 7 bases matching TRBD2. V lost 0 bases to trimming and J lost 4 bases; unmatched junction nucleotides: 9. CDR1 and CDR2 from the germline V gene are SGHDN and FVKESK. CDR3 size: 17 residues. DNA of the CDR3: TGTGCCAGCAGCCAAGACTCCCACAGCGGGACTTACAATGAGCAGTTCTTC. Protein product: CASSQDSHSGTYNEQFF.

The gene calls are TRBV6-5 and TRBJ2-2, with 10 bases matching TRBD2. V lost 4 bases, J lost 7 bases, and 9 bases stayed unmatched. Germline CDR1 MNHEY, CDR2 SVGAGI. The CDR3 runs 16 residues. CDR3 DNA sequence: TGTGCCAGCAGTTCCGGACTAGCGGATGACGTCGGGGAGCTGTTTTTT. Protein: CASSSGLADDVGELFF.

This chain uses TRBV18 with TRBJ2-5, with D possibly matching TRBD1 (6 bases). V was trimmed by 4 bases and J by 2 bases, leaving 11 bases between them. This CDR3 contains 14 residues. Germline assignment: CDR1 KGHSH and CDR2 LQKENI. CDR3 sequence reads: CASSLQQGQETQYF. In DNA form, the CDR3 reads TGTGCCAGCTCACTGCAGCAGGGGCAAGAGACCCAGTACTTC.

This chain connects TRBV19 to TRBJ2-1; 8 nucleotides align to TRBD2. Germline trimming cut 1 base from V and 4 bases from J; bases unmatched to any gene: 6. Germline V gene data show CDR1 as LNHDA and CDR2 as SQIVND (reference sequence). The CDR3 consists of 16 residues. CDR3 amino acids: CASSIATSVVYNEQFF. The CDR3 DNA reads as TGTGCCAGTAGTATAGCGACTAGCGTTGTGTACAATGAGCAGTTCTTC.

In this sample, this clone turned up a few times. Distinct nucleotide sequences in the sample also encode this CDR3. CDR3 sequence: CASSSGTGRHEQYF. The CDR3 bases are TGTGCCAGCAGTAGCGGGACAGGGAGGCACGAGCAGTACTTC. This sequence joins TRBV28 and TRBJ2-7, with 9 bases that match TRBD1. CDR1 is MDHEN, CDR2 SYDVKM, per germline. After removal of 5 bases from V and 5 bases from J, the junction contained 7 bases not matched to a gene. The CDR3 loop spans 14 amino acids.

In its sample, this clone was seen once. The chain combines TRBV11-3 with TRBJ2-2; D is uncertain. Trimming shortened V by 5 bases and J by 6 bases, and 10 bases separated the two germline ends. In germline, CDR1 is SGHNT, CDR2 YENEEA. The CDR3 contains 13 residues. This chain's CDR3 is CASSKRGPGELFF. The CDR3, as DNA: TGTGCCAGCAGCAAAAGAGGCCCCGGGGAGCTGTTTTTT.

The chain employs TRBV18 and TRBJ2-4; TRBD1 matches 7 bases. Germline loops: CDR1 KGHSH, CDR2 LQKENI. With V trimmed by 3 bases and J by 5 bases, 4 bases remained unmatched. This CDR3 is built from 14 residues. CDR3 in amino acids: CASSPLGTENIQYF. DNA for the CDR3: TGTGCCAGCTCACCCCTCGGGACAGAAAACATTCAGTACTTC.

The V call is TRBV7-9, the J call TRBJ1-2; the match to TRBD1 covers 9 bases. The CDR3 sequence is 15 residues long. Looked up from germline, CDR1 is SEHNR and CDR2 is FQNEAQ (reference sequence). V lost 6 bases to trimming and J lost 8 bases; unmatched junction nucleotides: 13. The CDR3 sequence: CASRPHLGQGEGYTF. The CDR3 nucleotides are TGTGCCAGCAGACCTCACCTGGGACAGGGCGAGGGCTACACCTTC.

The chain couples TRBV4-3 to TRBJ2-1; 7 positions agree with TRBD1. Unmatched junction bases numbered 6, after V lost 1 base and J lost 6 bases. Germline CDR1 LGHNA, CDR2 YSLEER. This CDR3 is built from 15 residues. The chain's CDR3 is CASSQGDRDVNEQFF. CDR3 coding DNA: TGCGCCAGCAGCCAAGGAGACAGGGATGTCAATGAGCAGTTCTTC.